This T cell receptor (beta chain) derives from a study of graft-versus-host responses after intestinal transplantation. Sequenced by immunoSEQ multiplex PCR; TCRdb stores in-frame clones only, minus some. Among tens of thousands of clones listed, over 90% were seen once. To note about this clone: Its antigen is not known.

V was shortened by 2 bases and J by 3 bases, with 5 bases between the two germline ends. CDR3 length: 13 amino acids. Germline-derived CDR1 and CDR2 are MGHDK and SYGVNS. Study-wide results and limits: Subjects displaying graft-donor T cell macrochimerism possessed elevated graft-versus-host to host-versus-graft clonal ratios inside allografts.

The rearrangement uses TRBV25-1 and TRBJ2-1; unclear D gene. Sample: unstimulated CD8+ T cells sorted from spleen or lymph node cells, taken before transplant. The sequence was obtained from a human donor who was the organ donor for an intestinal transplant. This CDR3 is CASSETVYNEQFF. CDR3 DNA: TGTGCCAGCAGTGAAACTGTCTACAATGAGCAGTTCTTC.